The T cell receptor (beta chain) described here comes from a study of shared clonotypes between healthy human individuals (dated by TCRdb to 2018 to 2021). Regarding the research as a whole: A couple of women and three men aged 18 to 49 years were included in the cohort. Per donor, three plates each were used for CD4 naive and CD4 memory, two for CD8 naive, and one for CD8 memory. Per donor, leukapheresis produced somewhere between about 0.8 and 9 billion PBMCs. To estimate repertoire size and how much clonotype sharing occurs between individuals, the study deeply sequenced the blood TCR repertoires of 4 to 6 healthy adults. To increase sequencing depth and limit assay-specific biases, different laboratories used diverse techniques to prepare libraries and sequence TCR repertoires.

As for this clone: Its antigen is still unknown. Base qualities are not recorded, but no much larger clone differs from it by a single base.

Healthy HIV-negative adults with no recently reported acute infections or vaccinations were included as donors. Every donor was a Caucasian adult residing in Nashville, Tennessee, USA. Magnetic negative selection was used to enrich CD4+ T cells, after which naive cells were positively selected on CD45RA and the negative fraction became the memory subset. Blood was obtained by leukapheresis, after which PBMCs were separated by Ficoll-Histopaque density gradient centrifugation and cryopreserved in liquid nitrogen vapor phase. Purity and quantity of every magnetically sorted T cell population were checked by analytical flow cytometry. Genomic DNA was isolated from every sorted fraction and measured by UV absorbance on a Nanodrop 2000c. What the authors observed across the whole study: Rarefaction of sorted-subset datasets indicated incomplete sequencing despite the large sequencing depth. Because the study included a small number of donors, the genetic and exposure-history diversity represented was limited. Larger estimated clonotype richness was generally found for naive subsets than for memory subsets. Compared with non-shared clonotypes, the clonotypes found in all four sorted-subset donors had higher generation probabilities. Sampling was limited to blood, and TCR repertoires in tissue likely differ from TCR repertoires in blood. Pairwise subsampling indicated that sequencing depth was expected to affect the degree of clonotype sharing among donors. When a few donors were compared, the shared fraction of clonotypes was about 5% for naive CD4, around 3.5% for naive CD8, 2% to 2.5% for memory CD4, and 0.4% for memory CD8.

Using the deep immunoSEQ assay, TCR CDR3 regions were amplified from genomic DNA by multiplex PCR. Extracted genomic DNA from each cell subset was distributed evenly across all wells of several immunoSEQ 96-well plates, and each plate was treated as a replicate. Each replicate PCR for sorted subsets received around 200 ng genomic DNA, equal to 28,000 or so T cell genomes. Purified libraries were measured with a Qubit 3.0 fluorometer, size-checked on a Bioanalyzer 2100, and measured again with the KAPA Library Quantification kit. A separate single-read 150-cycle Illumina NextSeq 550 flow cell was used to sequence each immunoSEQ 96-well plate. For the original study's pipeline: Because the immunoSEQ output included only junctional sequences and no quality scores, the filtering could not be the same as the filtering used for full-length reads. To assign V/J genes and CDR3, sequences were annotated using PyIR, a Python wrapper for IgBLAST v1.9, with IMGT germline references. Reads were filtered out if the reads had weak V/J assignments (E-value above 1e-6), no CDR3, stop codons, out-of-frame junctions, or ambiguous translated residues. V3J clonotypes were defined as sequences sharing an identical inferred V gene, J gene, and CDR3 amino acid sequence. To compute the percentage overlap between repertoires, the number of shared unique clonotypes was divided by the size of the smaller repertoire. Three approaches were used to assess repertoire richness: RTK rarefaction, the Chao1 estimator, and Recon v2.1 estimates of unobserved clonotypes. Generation probabilities were computed with OLGA for all TCRbeta clonotypes obtained by the gDNA method from four donors. TCRdb re-hosts the immuneACCESS table, in-frame sequences only. Its copies lack some clones; in the studies checked, an unresolved V gene accounts for under half of them, and the cause for the rest is not known. V and J calls and clone size are copied from that table; D and trimming were computed from the DNA. The sample has over 1.5 million clones on record, around 98% of them singletons. Jointly, the top ten make up 0.45% of the sample.

For CDR1 and CDR2, the germline V gene lists SGDLS and YYNGEE. The CDR3 contains 14 residues, cysteine and phenylalanine counted. The kept DNA is CDR3 alone, 42 bases in frame from the first base. Between the V and J ends, shortened by 2 bases and 0 bases respectively, the junction contains 7 bases. Sequencing was performed on naive CD4+ T cells sorted from blood. The sample's cell subset or site, from its label and the paper: CD45RA+ positively selected. The V and J segments used are TRBV9 and TRBJ2-3; no confident D gene assignment can be made. The clonotype was recovered from a man aged 25-45 years in good health. The CDR3 sequence is CASSVTGSTDTQYF. In nucleotide form, the sequence is TGTGCCAGCAGCGTCACCGGCAGCACAGATACGCAGTATTTT.